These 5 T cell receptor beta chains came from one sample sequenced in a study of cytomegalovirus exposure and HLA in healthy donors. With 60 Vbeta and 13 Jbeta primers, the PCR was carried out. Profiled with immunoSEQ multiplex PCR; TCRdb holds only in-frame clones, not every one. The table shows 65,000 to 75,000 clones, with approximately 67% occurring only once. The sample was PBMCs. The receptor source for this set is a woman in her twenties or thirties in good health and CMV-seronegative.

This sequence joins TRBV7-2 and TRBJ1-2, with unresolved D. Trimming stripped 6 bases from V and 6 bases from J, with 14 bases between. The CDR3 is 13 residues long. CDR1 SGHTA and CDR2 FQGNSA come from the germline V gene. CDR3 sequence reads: CASRQTQNHGYTF. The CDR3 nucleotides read TGTGCCAGCAGACAAACACAAAACCATGGCTACACCTTC.

In nucleotides, the CDR3 is TGTGCCAGCAGTTACACAGAAGGAGCTTTCTTT. Translated: CASSYTEGAFF. V usage is TRBV6-5 and J usage is TRBJ1-1, with no clear D. Germline V gives CDR1 MNHEY, CDR2 SVGAGI. The V and J ends lost 2 bases and 10 bases respectively, with 8 bases between them. There are 11 residues in the CDR3.

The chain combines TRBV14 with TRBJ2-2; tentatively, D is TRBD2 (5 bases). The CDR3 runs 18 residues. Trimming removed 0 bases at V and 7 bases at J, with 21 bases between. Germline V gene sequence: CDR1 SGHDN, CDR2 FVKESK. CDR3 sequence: CASSQDYLWPRGYGELFF. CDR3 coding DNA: TGTGCCAGCAGCCAAGACTACCTATGGCCCAGAGGGTACGGGGAGCTGTTTTTT.

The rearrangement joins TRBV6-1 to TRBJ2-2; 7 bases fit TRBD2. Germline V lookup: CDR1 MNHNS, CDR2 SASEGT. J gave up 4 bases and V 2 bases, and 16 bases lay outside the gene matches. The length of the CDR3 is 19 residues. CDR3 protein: CASSEKLGARRGSTGELFF. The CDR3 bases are TGTGCCAGCAGTGAAAAATTAGGGGCTCGGCGGGGGTCCACCGGGGAGCTGTTTTTT.

CDR3 coding DNA: TGTGCCAGCAGCATTAATACTCCAGGGGAATCGCAGTTCTTC. Translated: CASSINTPGESQFF. The chain has TRBV11-2 and TRBJ2-1, with a possible D match to TRBD1 (6 bases). CDR1 and CDR2 from the germline V gene are SGHAT and FQNNGV. This CDR3 comprises 14 residues. Trimming pared 5 bases from V and 12 bases from J, leaving 20 bases between.